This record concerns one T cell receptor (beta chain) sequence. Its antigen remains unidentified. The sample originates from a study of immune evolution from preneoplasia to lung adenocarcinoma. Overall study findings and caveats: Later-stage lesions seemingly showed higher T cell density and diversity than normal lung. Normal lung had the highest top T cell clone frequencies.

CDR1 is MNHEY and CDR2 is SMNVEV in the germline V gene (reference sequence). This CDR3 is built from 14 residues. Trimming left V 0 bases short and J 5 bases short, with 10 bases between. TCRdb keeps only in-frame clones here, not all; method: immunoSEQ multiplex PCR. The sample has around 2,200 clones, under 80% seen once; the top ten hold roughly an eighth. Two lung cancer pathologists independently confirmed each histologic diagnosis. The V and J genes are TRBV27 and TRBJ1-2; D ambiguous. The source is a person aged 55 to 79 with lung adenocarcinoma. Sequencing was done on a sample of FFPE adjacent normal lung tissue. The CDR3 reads CASSLSVGPYGYTF. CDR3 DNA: TGTGCCAGCAGTTTATCAGTTGGACCTTATGGCTACACCTTC.